This T cell receptor beta chain derives from a study of spatial heterogeneity in lung cancer. Study-wide background: Consistently, beta-chain sequences turned up in larger numbers than alpha-chain sequences did.

V gave up 5 bases and J gave up 0 bases, with 15 bases separating them. The CDR3 length is 16 residues. The V gene's germline CDR1 is SGHTA and CDR2 FQGTGA. The time point denotes: sample taken at primary tumor resection. Donors were around 70 untreated early-stage non-small cell lung cancer patients. From tumor, nontumor lung or frozen PBMC, whole RNA was taken unsorted for sequencing. General study points: Counts of expanded intratumoral alpha and beta TCRs tracked tumor mutation counts.

A unique molecular identifier was carried by every single TCR cDNA molecule. Each CDR3 protein is one row after TCRdb ran MiXCR on the 5' RACE reads. The sample comprises a few thousand distinct CDR3 sequences, about 13% of which are singletons, and 10% rests with the top ten. This clonotype is medium-sized within its sample. Its target is not known. This receptor was obtained from a male donor with early-stage non-small cell lung cancer. Here the sequenced sample was lung tumor tissue, taken at surgery. The chain is built from TRBV7-3 and TRBJ2-3; tentatively, D is TRBD1 (5 bases). The CDR3: CASSDRTIDSTDTQYF. The CDR3 nucleotides read TGTGCCAGCAGCGACCGGACAATCGATAGCACAGATACGCAGTATTTT.